These 27 T cell receptor beta chains share one sample of origin, sequenced in a study of control samples from healthy donors and cancer patients. Using immunoSEQ multiplex PCR, the repertoire was profiled, and TCRdb retains in-frame clones only, with some absent. The sample contains under 65,000 clones, approximately 87% of which appear only once. The source material was PBMCs. These receptors originate from an older woman with lung cancer.

The genes are TRBV2 and TRBJ2-5; 11 bases are shared with TRBD1. J gave up 5 bases and V 6 bases, and 8 bases lay outside the gene matches. The CDR3 length is 15 residues. The V gene's germline CDR1 is SNHLY and CDR2 FYNNEI. DNA of the CDR3: TGTGCCAGCAGCGGACAGGGGGCTGTTGGGGAGACCCAGTACTTC. This codes for CASSGQGAVGETQYF.

The rearrangement joins TRBV5-4 to TRBJ2-7; a weak D match, TRBD1 (6 bases). The CDR3 has 15 residues. Germline V gives CDR1 SGHNT, CDR2 YYREEE (reference sequence). Trimming shortened V by 0 bases and J by 3 bases, and 13 bases separated the two germline ends. The CDR3 protein is CASSLGRGTHYEQYF. The CDR3 region has the DNA TGTGCCAGCAGCTTGGGTCGTGGGACACACTACGAGCAGTACTTC.

The gene calls are TRBV6-5 and TRBJ2-7; perhaps TRBD1 as D (6 bases). CDR1 MNHEY and CDR2 SVGAGI come from the germline V gene. V was shortened by 5 bases and J by 5 bases, with 16 bases between the two germline ends. The CDR3 length is 14 residues. The CDR3 DNA follows: TGTGCCAGCAGTCAGGACAGCTTCAGGCACGAGCAGTACTTC. Protein: CASSQDSFRHEQYF.

V is TRBV7-2 and J is TRBJ2-3, with D unresolved. Germline CDR1 is SGHTA and CDR2 is FQGNSA. CDR3 length: 13 amino acids. V was clipped by 3 bases and J by 5 bases, with 9 bases between them. DNA of the CDR3: TGTGCCAGCAGCTTGCTAGTCGTAGATACGCAGTATTTT. This sequence encodes CASSLLVVDTQYF.

J is TRBJ2-1 and V is TRBV11-3, with 7 bases matching TRBD1. Germline assignment: CDR1 SGHNT and CDR2 YENEEA. This CDR3 is built from 15 residues. Trimming took 10 bases from V and 0 from J; bases not matched to a gene: 9. The CDR3, as DNA: TGTGCCACCTCAGGACAGGCGAGCTCCTACAATGAGCAGTTCTTC. Protein sequence: CATSGQASSYNEQFF.

The chain joins TRBV9 to TRBJ2-1; 8 nucleotides align to TRBD1. This CDR3 is built from 15 residues. Per germline, CDR1 SGDLS and CDR2 YYNGEE. J was trimmed by 3 bases and V by 0 bases; bases with no gene match: 2. CDR3 sequence reads: CASSVAGQDYNEQFF. For the CDR3, the DNA is TGTGCCAGCAGCGTAGCGGGACAGGACTACAATGAGCAGTTCTTC. The whole variable domain, remainder taken from reference TRBV9 and TRBJ2-1, is DSGVTQTPKHLITATGQRVTLRCSPRSGDLSVYWYQQSLDQGLQFLIQYYNGEERAKGNILERFSAQQFPDLHSELNLSSLELGDSALYFCASSVAGQDYNEQFFGPGTRLTVL.

This rearrangement joins TRBV29-1 to TRBJ1-1; tentatively, D is TRBD1 (6 bases). Germline V gene data show CDR1 as SQVTM and CDR2 as ANQGSEA. The V end lost 1 base, the J end lost 0 bases, and 12 bases lay between the germline ends. This CDR3 has 15 amino acids. CDR3 in DNA: TGCAGCGTTGAAGTGCGACAGGCAGTGAACACTGAAGCTTTCTTT. Translating it yields CSVEVRQAVNTEAFF.

The chain is built from TRBV5-1 and TRBJ2-7; 12 bases agree with TRBD2. The CDR3 runs 18 residues. With V trimmed by 3 bases and J by 7 bases, 17 bases remained unmatched. CDR1 and CDR2 from the germline V gene are SGHRS and YFSETQ. The CDR3 sequence is CASSWGTSGRIGGREQYF. As DNA, the CDR3 is TGCGCCAGCAGCTGGGGGACTAGCGGGCGCATTGGTGGTAGGGAGCAGTACTTC.

The rearrangement uses TRBV6-6 and TRBJ2-1, with D hard to call. Germline V CDR1 and CDR2: MNHNY, SVGAGI (reference sequence). The CDR3 contains 12 residues. Trimming pared 6 bases from V and 10 bases from J, leaving 13 bases between. CDR3: CASSALGPEQFF. CDR3 DNA sequence: TGTGCCAGCAGCGCCCTCGGACCCGAGCAGTTCTTC.

The chain recombines TRBV9 with TRBJ1-1; a weak D match, TRBD1 (6 bases). The germline CDR1 and CDR2 sequences are SGDLS and YYNGEE. Trimming cost V 0 bases and J 3 bases, with 12 bases left between them. The CDR3 consists of 15 residues. The DNA for the CDR3 is TGTGCCAGCAGCGTAGAGTCAGGGGCCTACACTGAAGCTTTCTTT. It yields the protein CASSVESGAYTEAFF.

This chain joins TRBV2 and TRBJ2-3; weak D call: TRBD2 (7 bases). This CDR3 has 16 amino acids. The germline V gene has CDR1 SNHLY and CDR2 FYNNEI. V lost 6 bases and J lost 4, with 20 bases in between. The DNA for the CDR3 is TGTGCCAGCAGGTTGGGAGGGGGAGGGAAGGCAGATACGCAGTATTTT. This sequence encodes CASRLGGGGKADTQYF.

The CDR3 coding sequence is TGCGCCAGCAGCTTGGTTGAGGGGGCGTCCGAGCAGTACTTC. Translating gives CASSLVEGASEQYF. This chain joins TRBV5-1 and TRBJ2-7; 7 bases agree with TRBD1. The V gene end was trimmed by 0 bases and the J gene end by 6 bases; junction bases not matched to a gene: 6. Germline V gene sequence: CDR1 SGHRS, CDR2 YFSETQ. This CDR3 has 14 residues.

This clone showed up just a few times. The chain couples TRBV11-2 to TRBJ2-7; D is perhaps TRBD2 (6 bases). The germline CDR1 and CDR2 sequences are SGHAT and FQNNGV. CDR3 size: 15 residues. V lost 5 bases and J 1 base, leaving 15 bases between the germline ends. The CDR3 spells CASSAPVSGSYEQYF. CDR3 nucleotides: TGTGCCAGCAGCGCCCCCGTTAGCGGTTCCTACGAGCAGTACTTC.

This clone has only a few counts. The chain couples TRBV6-5 to TRBJ1-2, with a tentative D call TRBD1 (5 bases). CDR1 is MNHEY and CDR2 is SVGAGI in the germline V gene. Between the trimmed V and J ends, which lost 6 bases and 4 bases, there was a span of 18 bases. The CDR3 runs 15 residues. Here the CDR3 DNA reads TGTGCCAGCAGACCACCTAGTGCAGGGTCCTATGGCTACACCTTC. It codes for CASRPPSAGSYGYTF.

The chain is built from TRBV3-1 (or the pseudogene TRBV3-2) and TRBJ2-2, with TRBD1 matching 10 bases. Trimming cost V 4 bases and J 6 bases; bases outside gene matches: 5. The germline V gene encodes CDR1 LGHDT and CDR2 YNNKEL (reference sequence). The CDR3 has 15 amino acids. In DNA form, the CDR3 reads TGTGCCAGCAGCCCGGGACAGGGGAGGGCCGGGGAGCTGTTTTTT. It translates to CASSPGQGRAGELFF.

The rearrangement links TRBV18 to TRBJ2-5, with 11 bases lining up with TRBD2. With 1 base clipped from V and 2 bases from J, the junction kept 3 bases outside the gene matches. CDR1 KGHSH and CDR2 LQKENI come from the germline V gene. This CDR3 is 16 amino acids long. This CDR3 reads CASSPLAGGNQETQYF. DNA for the CDR3: TGTGCCAGCTCACCACTAGCGGGGGGGAATCAAGAGACCCAGTACTTC.

DNA for the CDR3: TGTGCCAGCAGCTGGTCAGGGGGACCGGGAAACACCATATATTTT. This encodes CASSWSGGPGNTIYF. This chain joins TRBV5-5 and TRBJ1-3; TRBD1 matches 7 bases. The junction had 7 bases not matched to a gene; V was cut back by 3 bases and J by 4 bases. Germline CDR1 reads SGHKS; CDR2 reads YYEKEE (reference sequence). This CDR3 has 15 amino acids.

The chain uses TRBV5-1 and TRBJ2-2, with D uncertain. The CDR3 consists of 16 residues. The V gene lost 3 bases and the J gene lost 1 base, with 13 bases spanning the gap. Germline lookup yields CDR1 SGHRS and CDR2 YFSETQ. The CDR3 region has the DNA TGCGCCAGCAGCTGGTCCGGGCGCGGGAACACCGGGGAGCTGTTTTTT. Its protein product is CASSWSGRGNTGELFF.

The rearrangement uses TRBV4-2 and TRBJ2-1; TRBD1 or TRBD2 may be the D gene (5 bases each). This CDR3 spans 14 amino acids. Germline V lookup: CDR1 LGHNA, CDR2 YNFKEQ. Trimming cost V 0 bases and J 8 bases, with 11 bases left between them. Written as DNA, the CDR3 is TGTGCCAGCAGCCAAGATTCTAGCAGGGATGAGCAGTTCTTC. Translation: CASSQDSSRDEQFF.

The rearrangement uses TRBV10-3 and TRBJ1-1; D is ambiguous. V gave up 2 bases and J gave up 4 bases, with 5 bases separating them. The V gene's germline CDR1 is ENHRY and CDR2 SYGVKD. The CDR3 spans 12 residues. CDR3 coding DNA: TGTGCCATCAGTGAGGGGGTCACTGAAGCTTTCTTT. Protein product: CAISEGVTEAFF.

The genes are TRBV28 and TRBJ2-5; tentatively, D is TRBD2 (6 bases). This CDR3 is built from 20 residues. V was pared by 4 bases and J by 0 bases, with 27 bases between. The germline gives CDR1 MDHEN, CDR2 SYDVKM. The CDR3 region has the DNA TGTGCCAGCAGTTCCCCGTTTGGAAGAGCGGGCTCCATAAACCAAGAGACCCAGTACTTC. Protein: CASSSPFGRAGSINQETQYF. Supplemented by reference TRBV28 and TRBJ2-5, the full variable domain reads DVKVTQSSRYLVKRTGEKVFLECVQDMDHENMFWYRQDPGLGLRLIYFSYDVKMKEKGDIPEGYSVSREKKERFSLILESASTNQTSMYLCASSSPFGRAGSINQETQYFGPGTRLLVL.

The J gene is TRBJ1-6, the V gene TRBV18; D is perhaps TRBD1 (5 bases). This CDR3 is built from 16 residues. The V end was cut by 3 bases, the J end by 7 bases, with 16 bases between. From germline, CDR1 is KGHSH and CDR2 LQKENI. CDR3 in amino acids: CASSPSGGALNSPLHF. As DNA, the CDR3 is TGTGCCAGCTCACCCTCGGGAGGGGCCCTGAATTCACCCCTCCACTTT. The full variable domain, in which reference TRBV18 and TRBJ1-6 provide the parts outside the CDR3, is NAGVMQNPRHLVRRRGQEARLRCSPMKGHSHVYWYRQLPEEGLKFMVYLQKENIIDESGMPKERFSAEFPKEGPSILRIQQVVRGDSAAYFCASSPSGGALNSPLHFGNGTRLTVT.

V and J are TRBV28 and TRBJ1-1; 8 bases agree with TRBD1. CDR3 length: 15 amino acids. CDR1 and CDR2 (germline): MDHEN, SYDVKM. Trimming at V came to 2 bases and at J to 6 bases, leaving 8 bases not matched to a gene. Here the CDR3 reads CASSLLAGGPSEAFF. The CDR3 DNA follows: TGTGCCAGCAGTTTACTGGCAGGGGGCCCCTCTGAAGCTTTCTTT.

The chain uses TRBV5-1 and TRBJ1-1, with 8 bases aligning to TRBD1. Germline values: CDR1 SGHRS, CDR2 YFSETQ. After removal of 4 bases from V and 4 bases from J, the junction contained 6 bases not matched to a gene. This CDR3 has 14 residues. Here the CDR3 reads CASSAGQGGTEAFF. Written as DNA, the CDR3 is TGCGCCAGCAGCGCTGGACAGGGAGGCACTGAAGCTTTCTTT.

This chain uses TRBV2 with TRBJ2-2, with D perhaps TRBD1 or TRBD2 (5 bases each). V lost 4 bases, J lost 7 bases, and 16 bases lay in between. The CDR3 extends over 15 amino acids. CDR1 is SNHLY, CDR2 FYNNEI, per germline. The CDR3 loop reads CASSVLRGRGGELFF. Here the CDR3 DNA reads TGTGCCAGCAGTGTGCTGAGGGGCCGGGGCGGGGAGCTGTTTTTT.

In its sample, this clone was seen a few times. The chain employs TRBV6-1 and TRBJ1-6; D is perhaps TRBD1 (5 bases). The length of the CDR3 is 13 residues. Germline assignment: CDR1 MNHNS and CDR2 SASEGT. V lost 1 base and J 14 bases, leaving 12 bases between the germline ends. The CDR3 DNA reads TGTGCCAGCAGTGAAGGAGGCAGGGAAACCCTCCACTTT. As protein: CASSEGGRETLHF.

The chain carries TRBV5-1 and TRBJ2-7, with no clear D. This CDR3 contains 14 residues. Germline-derived CDR1 and CDR2 are SGHRS and YFSETQ. V shed 2 bases and J shed 3 bases, with 12 bases lying between them. The CDR3 nucleotides are TGCGCCAGCAGCTTTGACGGAACAGTCTACGAGCAGTACTTC. Protein sequence: CASSFDGTVYEQYF. Filled out from reference TRBV5-1 and TRBJ2-7, the complete variable domain reads KAGVTQTPRYLIKTRGQQVTLSCSPISGHRSVSWYQQTPGQGLQFLFEYFSETQRNKGNFPGRFSGRQFSNSRSEMNVSTLELGDSALYLCASSFDGTVYEQYFGPGTRLTVT.